The 18 T cell receptor beta chains below come from one sample, sequenced in a study of T cell repertoires in cytomegalovirus infection. TCRdb called the reads again in MiXCR, with one record for every CDR3 protein. The sample comprises roughly 990,000 distinct CDR3 sequences, around 30% of which are singletons, and about 14% rests with the top ten. Antigens of these TCRs are unknown. Sequencing was performed on cultured CD8+ T cells from PBMCs, taken from culture after CMV antigen stimulation. Receptor source: a human donor in good health (CMV status not recorded). Some clones in this sample may be carry-over from other donors' samples.

CDR3 in DNA: TGTGCCAGCAGTTACAATGATGGGAACCCCGGTGAGCAGTTCTTC. This translates into CASSYNDGNPGEQFF. This chain joins TRBV6-6 and TRBJ2-1; D call uncertain. V was shortened by 2 bases and J by 9 bases, with 17 bases between the two germline ends. Looked up from germline, CDR1 is MNHNY and CDR2 is SVGAGI (reference sequence). The CDR3 covers 15 residues.

The J gene is TRBJ2-6, the V gene TRBV25-1, with 7 bases fitting TRBD2. Germline values: CDR1 MGHDK, CDR2 SYGVNS. The J segment lost 0 bases and the V segment lost 4 bases, leaving 6 bases of the junction unmatched. The CDR3 has 17 amino acids. In DNA form, the CDR3 reads TGTGCCAGCAGTGGAGCGGGGCCCCACTCTGGGGCCAACGTCCTGACTTTC. Translating gives CASSGAGPHSGANVLTF.

This clonotype showed up just a few times. This sequence joins TRBV6-1 and TRBJ1-5; D is possibly TRBD1 (5 bases). The CDR3 runs to 15 residues. Trimming took off 5 bases at V and 0 bases at J, with 11 bases between the two ends. The V gene's germline CDR1 is MNHNS and CDR2 SASEGT. Here the CDR3 DNA reads TGTGCCAGCAGTAAGCGACAGAATAGCAATCAGCCCCAGCATTTT. Translation: CASSKRQNSNQPQHF.

In this sample, this clonotype turned up a few times. The chain employs TRBV20-1 and TRBJ2-1; weak D call: TRBD1 (5 bases). CDR3 length equals 15 residues. The V end was cut by 6 bases, the J end by 0 bases, with 15 bases between. Germline lookup yields CDR1 DFQATT and CDR2 SNEGSKA (reference sequence). CDR3 sequence reads: CSAPQTETSYNEQFF. The CDR3 nucleotides read TGCAGTGCACCCCAGACAGAAACCTCCTACAATGAGCAGTTCTTC.

This clonotype has more than one count but fewer than ten. The rearrangement links TRBV13 to TRBJ2-1; TRBD2 agrees at 7 bases. Losses at the gene ends were 0 bases for V and 7 bases for J; bases not matched to a gene: 6. Germline assignment: CDR1 PRHDT and CDR2 FYEKMQ (reference sequence). The CDR3 extends over 15 amino acids. The chain's CDR3 is CASSLGLGGGNEQFF. CDR3 bases: TGTGCCAGCAGCTTAGGGCTGGGGGGAGGGAATGAGCAGTTCTTC.

This clonotype has just a few counts. This chain joins TRBV4-1 and TRBJ1-2; 10 bases are a match to TRBD1. V lost 3 bases to trimming and J lost 5 bases; unmatched junction nucleotides: 15. The CDR3 length is 18 residues. CDR1 MGHRA and CDR2 YSYEKL come from the germline V gene. The CDR3 reads CASSQAGTGVSGTYGYTF. The CDR3 DNA sequence: TGCGCCAGCAGCCAGGCCGGGACAGGGGTGTCGGGGACGTATGGCTACACCTTC.

The J gene is TRBJ2-3, the V gene TRBV4-1, with 13 bases fitting TRBD2. Looked up from germline, CDR1 is MGHRA and CDR2 is YSYEKL. This CDR3 is 23 amino acids long. The junction had 18 bases not matched to a gene; V was cut back by 0 bases and J by 0 bases. Written as DNA, the CDR3 is TGCGCCAGCAGCCAAGACCTACTACCTGGGACTAGCGGGGTGAGCCCTAGCACAGATACGCAGTATTTT. Protein sequence: CASSQDLLPGTSGVSPSTDTQYF.

This clonotype showed up many times. The chain carries TRBV19 and TRBJ1-2; no firm D call. The CDR3 sequence is 10 residues long. V shed 7 bases and J shed 3 bases, with 3 bases lying between them. Germline assignment: CDR1 LNHDA and CDR2 SQIVND (reference sequence). CDR3 DNA sequence: TGTGCCAGTAATTACTATGGCTACACCTTC. It encodes CASNYYGYTF. Based on the CDR3 plus reference TRBV19 and TRBJ1-2, the full variable domain is DGGITQSPKYLFRKEGQNVTLSCEQNLNHDAMYWYRQDPGQGLRLIYYSQIVNDFQKGDIAEGYSVSREKKESFPLTVTSAQKNPTAFYLCASNYYGYTFGSGTRLTVV.

The V and J genes are TRBV4-2 and TRBJ1-1, with D possibly being TRBD1 (6 bases). The CDR3 is 15 amino acids. V was clipped by 4 bases and J by 6 bases, with 18 bases between them. Germline V gene data show CDR1 as LGHNA and CDR2 as YNFKEQ. The CDR3 spells CASSLKTGGSPEAFF. In DNA form, the CDR3 reads TGTGCCAGCAGCCTCAAGACAGGTGGGAGTCCTGAAGCTTTCTTT.

A word on this clonotype: A much larger clone lies one base from this, so it may be a read error. This chain connects TRBV7-2 to TRBJ2-3; D tentatively reads TRBD1 or TRBD2 (6 bases each). The CDR3 has 15 amino acids. V lost 4 bases, J lost 2 bases, and 13 bases lay in between. Germline-derived CDR1 and CDR2 are SGHTA and FQGNSA. CDR3 bases: TGTGCCAGCAGCTCCCGGGGGCGGAACACAGATACGCAGTATTTT. Its protein is CASSSRGRNTDTQYF.

This clonotype was seen a handful of times. The chain carries TRBV27 and TRBJ1-1, with TRBD1 matching 10 bases. The CDR3 spans 16 residues. Germline lookup yields CDR1 MNHEY and CDR2 SMNVEV (reference sequence). J was trimmed by 7 bases and V by 6 bases; bases with no gene match: 14. The CDR3 coding sequence is TGTGCCAGCAGCCACTCCGCGGGGGACAGGGGCTATGAAGCTTTCTTT. Encoded protein: CASSHSAGDRGYEAFF.

The J gene is TRBJ2-3, the V gene TRBV6-5, with unresolved D. There are 11 residues in the CDR3. V was clipped by 10 bases and J by 6 bases, with 11 bases between them. The germline V gene has CDR1 MNHEY and CDR2 SVGAGI. DNA of the CDR3: TGTGCCACCCTCAGGTGGGATACGCAGTATTTT. Amino acids: CATLRWDTQYF.

J is TRBJ1-3 and V is TRBV6-5, with 7 bases fitting TRBD1. J gave up 4 bases and V 0 bases, and 6 bases lay outside the gene matches. CDR1 is MNHEY and CDR2 is SVGAGI in the germline V gene. This CDR3 is built from 16 residues. Here the CDR3 reads CASSYSTNRGGNTIYF. CDR3 coding DNA: TGTGCCAGCAGTTACTCGACAAACAGGGGAGGAAACACCATATATTTT.

A few counts support this clonotype. This chain links TRBV5-4 with TRBJ2-1; TRBD2 is a possible D gene (5 bases). V was clipped by 4 bases and J by 5 bases, with 7 bases between them. The CDR3 is made up of 12 amino acids. Germline loops: CDR1 SGHNT, CDR2 YYREEE (reference sequence). The CDR3 nucleotides are TGTGCCAGCAGCGAGGGAGACAATGAGCAGTTCTTC. Translation gives CASSEGDNEQFF.

As to this clonotype: This may come from a read error, since a much larger clone is one base off. The rearrangement uses TRBV7-2 and TRBJ1-1; D unclear. CDR3 length equals 15 residues. Germline CDR1 SGHTA, CDR2 FQGNSA. In nucleotides, the CDR3 is TGTGCCAGCAGTCTCTCCCCCCCCCTAGACACTGGAGCTTTCTTT. Translation: CASSLSPPLDTGAFF.

J is TRBJ2-1 and V is TRBV4-3; tentatively, D is TRBD2 (5 bases). The CDR3 totals 14 residues. V gave up 4 bases and J gave up 5 bases, with 12 bases separating them. Germline V CDR1 and CDR2: LGHNA, YSLEER. CDR3 residues: CASSRERLHNEQFF. The CDR3 DNA is TGCGCCAGCAGCCGGGAGCGACTACACAATGAGCAGTTCTTC.

This clonotype was counted between two and nine times. The genes are TRBV28 and TRBJ2-3; 9 nucleotides agree with TRBD2. This CDR3 region has 16 residues. Germline assignment: CDR1 MDHEN and CDR2 SYDVKM. The trim removed 3 bases at V and 3 bases at J, leaving 7 bases unmatched. The CDR3: CASSFGGGAGTDTQYF. The CDR3 DNA is TGTGCCAGCAGTTTTGGCGGGGGGGCCGGGACAGATACGCAGTATTTT.

The genes are TRBV27 and TRBJ1-5; D remains unclear. Germline V gene sequence: CDR1 MNHEY, CDR2 SMNVEV (reference sequence). The V gene lost 2 bases and the J gene lost 2 bases, with 10 bases spanning the gap. CDR3 length: 15 amino acids. The CDR3 loop reads CASSLTGMGNQPQHF. CDR3 DNA sequence: TGTGCCAGCAGTTTAACCGGGATGGGCAATCAGCCCCAGCATTTT.